This is a list of T cell receptor beta chains from one sample in a study of blood T cell repertoires in COVID-19. The data were produced by immunoSEQ multiplex PCR, yet TCRdb's version contains in-frame clones alone and is incomplete. The repertoire includes some 160,000 clones, about 82% of them detected once, and 6.2% sits in the top ten. What was sequenced was PBMCs or T cells enriched from blood (not recorded which). Every receptor here comes from a woman aged 40-49 years who had recovered from COVID-19. CDR3s include the opening cysteine and the closing phenylalanine or tryptophan. A D gene is named only where the DNA matches it firmly. Size is omitted from some rows. Given values are once, few, many or a class for expanded clones.

J	V	size	D	DNA	CDR3
TRBJ2-2	TRBV18	NA	TRBD1	TGTGCCAGCTCACTACAGGGGACCGGGGAGCTGTTTTTT	CASSLQGTGELFF
TRBJ1-2	TRBV7-3	few	TRBD1	TGTGCCAGCAGCTTATTTCCCCCAAGACAGGGGGGTAGTTATGGCTACACCTTC	CASSLFPPRQGGSYGYTF
TRBJ1-5	TRBV10-2	NA	NA	TGCGCCAGCAGTGAGTCTGGTGCCAGGAATCAGCCCCAGCATTTT	CASSESGARNQPQHF
TRBJ2-7	TRBV19	NA	NA	TGTGCCAGTAGTGCCACGACAGCCTACGAGCAGTACTTC	CASSATTAYEQYF
TRBJ1-5	TRBV7-8	NA	TRBD1	TGTGCCAGCAGCCCCCGACAGGGTTGGCAGCCCCAGCATTTT	CASSPRQGWQPQHF
TRBJ2-5	TRBV2	NA	NA	TGTGCCAGTTCGGTACTAGCCGGCCAAGAGACCCAGTACTTC	CASSVLAGQETQYF
TRBJ2-7	TRBV5-1	NA	NA	TGCGCCAGCAGCTTGGGAGGTGGGGCTTCTCGAACCACCTACGAGCAGTACTTC	CASSLGGGASRTTYEQYF
TRBJ1-4	TRBV4-1	NA	TRBD1	TGCGCCAGCAGCCTTCCGGGACAGGACCTAACTAATGAAAAACTGTTTTTT	CASSLPGQDLTNEKLFF
TRBJ2-5	TRBV3-1/TRBV3-2	NA	TRBD2	TGTGCCAGCAGCCCTAACCGCGGGACTAGAGGCCAAGAGACCCAGTACTTC	CASSPNRGTRGQETQYF
TRBJ2-7	TRBV15	NA	NA	TGTGCCACCAGCAGAGATACAGGCTCCTACGAGCAGTACTTC	CATSRDTGSYEQYF
TRBJ1-2	TRBV4-2	NA	NA	TGTGCCAGCAGCCAAGTTGGGTTACAGGGCTTAAGTTTATATGGCTACACCTTC	CASSQVGLQGLSLYGYTF
TRBJ1-2	TRBV10-1	NA	NA	TGCGCCAGCATGCTCCATGAGGGCCCACTACTTGGCTACACCTTC	CASMLHEGPLLGYTF
TRBJ2-1	TRBV7-3	NA	TRBD2	TGTGCCAGCAGCTTGGGACTAGCTGTTTACAATGAGCAGTTCTTC	CASSLGLAVYNEQFF
TRBJ1-2	TRBV5-1	NA	TRBD1	TGCGCCAGCAGCTTGCAACGAGGGGAAGGGGGCCGAGGCTACACCTTC	CASSLQRGEGGRGYTF
TRBJ2-1	TRBV11-2	NA	TRBD2	TGTGCCAGCAGCTTAGGACTAGCGGTCTACAATGAGCAGTTCTTC	CASSLGLAVYNEQFF
TRBJ2-3	TRBV3-1/TRBV3-2	once	NA	TGTGCCAGCAGCCAAGATCGACACACAGATACGCAGTATTTT	CASSQDRHTDTQYF
TRBJ1-5	TRBV13	NA	TRBD1	TGTGCCAGCAGCTTTGGGGGGACAGGGGGCGATCAGCCCCAGCATTTT	CASSFGGTGGDQPQHF
TRBJ2-7	TRBV2	NA	TRBD2	TGTGCCAGCACCTATGACGCGGGAGACTCCTACGAGCAGTACTTC	CASTYDAGDSYEQYF
TRBJ1-1	TRBV2	NA	NA	TGTGCCAGCAGTGAATGGACCGAGGGTGAAGCTTTCTTT	CASSEWTEGEAFF
TRBJ1-4	TRBV9	NA	TRBD1	TGTGCCAGCAGCGTATACGGGACAGCTAATGAAAAACTGTTTTTT	CASSVYGTANEKLFF
TRBJ1-5	TRBV19	NA	NA	TGTGCCAGTACCGCTGACAGGCCCTTGACCCAGCCCCAGCATTTT	CASTADRPLTQPQHF
TRBJ1-2	TRBV7-9	NA	TRBD1	TGTGCCAGCAGGGCCGGACAGGGCGAATTTGGCTACACCTTC	CASRAGQGEFGYTF
TRBJ2-5	TRBV7-9	NA	NA	TGTGCCAGCAACCTACTGACAGGACAAGAGACCCAGTACTTC	CASNLLTGQETQYF
TRBJ2-7	TRBV5-1	NA	TRBD2	TGCGCCAGCAGCCTAGGAGCGGGAGGGTTCTACGAGCAGTACTTC	CASSLGAGGFYEQYF
TRBJ2-7	TRBV4-1	NA	NA	TGCGCCAGCAGCCAATCCCCTAACGCCGCAGGGGATAGCGAGCAGTACTTC	CASSQSPNAAGDSEQYF
TRBJ2-1	TRBV12-3/TRBV12-4	NA	NA	TGTGCCAGCAGTTCAGGGGTTAAGGAGCAGTTCTTC	CASSSGVKEQFF
TRBJ2-2	TRBV5-5	NA	TRBD1	TGTGCCAGCAGCTTGAAGGGGGCTGACATCGGGGAGCTGTTTTTT	CASSLKGADIGELFF
TRBJ2-1	TRBV30	NA	TRBD2	TGTGCCTGGAGGGCGGGACTAGCGGGTTACAATGAGCAGTTCTTC	CAWRAGLAGYNEQFF
TRBJ2-7	TRBV5-5	NA	TRBD2	TGTGCCAGCAGCCATTCGTCTCTAGCGGGAGCGGGTGAGCAGTACTTC	CASSHSSLAGAGEQYF
TRBJ2-1	TRBV24-1	NA	TRBD1	TGTGCCACCAGTGATTTGTTGGGGGACAGGGGGTTCTTC	CATSDLLGDRGFF
TRBJ2-3	TRBV27	NA	TRBD1	TGTGCCAGCAGTTTCGCGTGGGACAGGGGAAACACAGATACGCAGTATTTT	CASSFAWDRGNTDTQYF
TRBJ2-1	TRBV19	NA	TRBD2	TGTGCCAGTAGTACAGCTAAAGGGACTAGCGGGCTATACAATGAGCAGTTCTTC	CASSTAKGTSGLYNEQFF
TRBJ1-1	TRBV28	NA	NA	TGTGCCAGCAGCCCTGAGCAGGCGAACACTGAAGCTTTCTTT	CASSPEQANTEAFF
TRBJ2-7	TRBV7-3	NA	NA	TGTGCCAGCAGCTTTATATTTGGGGCAACCACCTACGAGCAGTACTTC	CASSFIFGATTYEQYF
TRBJ2-7	TRBV11-2	NA	TRBD2	TGTGCCAGCAAGACTAGCTCAGAATACGAGCAGTACTTC	CASKTSSEYEQYF
TRBJ1-1	TRBV30	NA	NA	TGTGCCTGGAGTGCGACAGTGAACACTGAAGCTTTCTTT	CAWSATVNTEAFF
TRBJ2-1	TRBV6-1	NA	NA	TGTGCCAGCAGTGAAGTTTCGGCGGGATTCTACAATGAGCAGTTCTTC	CASSEVSAGFYNEQFF
TRBJ2-3	TRBV30	NA	NA	TGTGCCTGGAGTCCCTTTTCTACGGGAGAGGGTGCGCAGTATTTT	CAWSPFSTGEGAQYF
TRBJ2-7	TRBV27	NA	NA	TGTGCCAGCAAAAGGTCCTATTTGGCGGGCGACGAGCAGTACTTC	CASKRSYLAGDEQYF
TRBJ1-1	TRBV28	NA	TRBD1	TGTGCCAGCAGCGCAAGAGGGGGCATCCCTGAAGCTTTCTTT	CASSARGGIPEAFF
TRBJ2-5	TRBV6-5	NA	NA	TGTGCCAGCATTTTCAGCGTTGTAGAGACCCAGTACTTC	CASIFSVVETQYF
TRBJ1-6	TRBV7-9	NA	NA	TGTGCCAGCAGCTCTCGACAGTCTAATTCACCCCTCCACTTT	CASSSRQSNSPLHF
TRBJ1-3	TRBV4-1	few	NA	TGCGCCAGCAGCCAAGAACAGGGCGGAAACACCATATATTTT	CASSQEQGGNTIYF
TRBJ2-7	TRBV18	NA	NA	TGTGCCAGCTCACCACCAACAGGGAATGGTATGTACGAGCAGTACTTC	CASSPPTGNGMYEQYF
TRBJ1-1	TRBV2	NA	TRBD1	TGTGCCAGCAGAGCCGACAGGGACACTGAAGCTTTCTTT	CASRADRDTEAFF
TRBJ2-1	TRBV19	NA	TRBD2	TGTGCCAGTAGTATAACAGGACTAGCGGGGCCGAGCTCCTACAATGAGCAGTTCTTC	CASSITGLAGPSSYNEQFF
TRBJ1-2	TRBV16	NA	NA	TGTGCCAGCAGCCAATCTCGAGAGCGTGGCTACACCTTC	CASSQSRERGYTF
TRBJ2-5	TRBV6-5	once	NA	TGTGCCAGCAGTTCCCCAAGCAACAGCCAAGAGACCCAGTACTTC	CASSSPSNSQETQYF